The 20 T cell receptor beta chains below come from one sample, sequenced in a study of blood T cell repertoires in COVID-19. Repertoires were generated with immunoSEQ multiplex PCR, while TCRdb's copy carries only in-frame clones and drops some. The data show approximately 25,000 clones, with approximately 74% seen just once and just over 6.5% held by the top ten. Sample: peripheral blood. The receptor source for this set is a man aged 45-65 years with COVID-19, enrolled during active disease.

CDR3 amino acids: CASSPRPPGSSYNEQFF. CDR3 sequence (DNA): TGTGCCAGTAGTCCGAGACCCCCGGGGAGCTCCTACAATGAGCAGTTCTTC. The gene calls are TRBV19 and TRBJ2-1, with D possibly matching TRBD2 (5 bases). Germline-derived CDR1 and CDR2 are LNHDA and SQIVND (reference sequence). The CDR3 runs to 17 residues. Trimming took off 5 bases at V and 0 bases at J, with 17 bases between the two ends.

The chain joins TRBV28 to TRBJ1-1, with TRBD1 matching 7 bases. V shed 2 bases and J 3 bases; nucleotides not matched to a gene: 3. This CDR3 spans 14 amino acids. CDR1 and CDR2 (germline): MDHEN, SYDVKM. CDR3 in amino acids: CASSLAQGDTEAFF. CDR3 nucleotides: TGTGCCAGCAGTTTAGCCCAGGGGGACACTGAAGCTTTCTTT.

This clone was detected once. The V and J genes are TRBV10-3 and TRBJ2-5; 7 nucleotides line up with TRBD1. The V and J ends lost 5 bases and 3 bases, in that order; junction bases with no gene match: 9. Germline assignment: CDR1 ENHRY and CDR2 SYGVKD. This CDR3 is 15 amino acids long. The CDR3, as DNA: TGTGCCATCAGTCCCCACTCTGACAGGGAAGAGACCCAGTACTTC. Its protein product is CAISPHSDREETQYF.

This chain connects TRBV2 to TRBJ2-3; D gene unclear. CDR1 SNHLY and CDR2 FYNNEI come from the germline V gene. The CDR3 runs to 14 residues. Trimming cost V 4 bases and J 1 base, with 9 bases left between them. The CDR3 sequence: CASSGFRGTDTQYF. As DNA, the CDR3 is TGTGCCAGCAGTGGGTTTAGAGGCACAGATACGCAGTATTTT.

This clone was recorded once. The chain employs TRBV19 and TRBJ1-1; D remains unclear. Between the trimmed V and J ends, which lost 5 bases and 1 base, there was a span of 17 bases. The CDR3 spans 16 residues. Germline loops: CDR1 LNHDA, CDR2 SQIVND (reference sequence). CDR3 residues: CASSLVVYAGNTEAFF. The CDR3 DNA sequence: TGTGCCAGTAGTCTCGTGGTTTACGCAGGGAACACTGAAGCTTTCTTT.

This clone has more than one count but fewer than ten. This rearrangement joins TRBV2 to TRBJ1-2, with D uncertain. The V gene lost 1 base and the J gene lost 6 bases, with 6 bases spanning the gap. Germline values: CDR1 SNHLY, CDR2 FYNNEI. The CDR3 extends over 12 amino acids. The CDR3 DNA is TGTGCCAGCAGTGAAGGGCTCGATGGCTACACCTTC. Encoded protein: CASSEGLDGYTF.

The V call is TRBV28, the J call TRBJ1-1; D uncertain. The CDR3 sequence is 12 residues long. Germline CDR1 MDHEN, CDR2 SYDVKM. The V end lost 6 bases, the J end lost 5 bases, and 10 bases lay between the germline ends. Here the CDR3 reads CASSLVFTEAFF. For the CDR3, the DNA is TGTGCCAGCAGCCTCGTTTTTACTGAAGCTTTCTTT.

The V gene is TRBV5-4, the J gene TRBJ2-1, with a possible D match to TRBD2 (6 bases). Germline V gives CDR1 SGHNT, CDR2 YYREEE (reference sequence). V lost 2 bases, J lost 3 bases, and 12 bases lay in between. The CDR3 consists of 15 residues. The CDR3 here is CASSFGGEDYNEQFF. CDR3 in DNA: TGTGCCAGCAGCTTCGGAGGGGAGGACTACAATGAGCAGTTCTTC.

This clone came up once. A read error may produce the germline difference seen at one junction end. The genes are TRBV29-1 and TRBJ2-2, with D perhaps TRBD1 (6 bases). Germline V CDR1 and CDR2: SQVTM, ANQGSEA. This CDR3 is built from 14 residues. The CDR3 sequence: CSVDWQGNAGELFF. As DNA, the CDR3 is TGCAGCGTTGATTGGCAGGGGAACGCCGGGGAGCTGTTTTTT.

The genes are TRBV28 and TRBJ2-7; weak D call: TRBD2 (5 bases). The CDR3 loop spans 16 amino acids. Trimming stripped 1 base from V and 6 bases from J, with 19 bases between. Germline CDR1 is MDHEN and CDR2 is SYDVKM. The chain's CDR3 is CASSLFKEVGVGEQYF. DNA for the CDR3: TGTGCCAGCAGTTTATTCAAGGAAGTCGGGGTGGGCGAGCAGTACTTC. The entire variable domain, with the rest obtained from reference TRBV28 and TRBJ2-7, is as follows: DVKVTQSSRYLVKRTGEKVFLECVQDMDHENMFWYRQDPGLGLRLIYFSYDVKMKEKGDIPEGYSVSREKKERFSLILESASTNQTSMYLCASSLFKEVGVGEQYFGPGTRLTVT.

This CDR3 is CASSLRTGYSDEAFF. DNA for the CDR3: TGTGCCAGCAGCCTTCGGACAGGGTATTCGGATGAAGCTTTCTTT. This rearrangement joins TRBV13 to TRBJ1-1; 8 bases agree with TRBD1. The trim removed 5 bases at V and 7 bases at J, leaving 12 bases unmatched. CDR1 and CDR2 from the germline V gene are PRHDT and FYEKMQ (reference sequence). CDR3 length: 15 residues.

In its sample, this clone was seen a few times. The chain uses TRBV3-1 (or the pseudogene TRBV3-2) and TRBJ2-7; D perhaps matches TRBD1 (5 bases). The CDR3 runs 13 residues. Per the germline V gene, CDR1 is LGHDT and CDR2 is YNNKEL (reference sequence). The V gene lost 5 bases and the J gene lost 3 bases, with 11 bases spanning the gap. This chain's CDR3 is CASSINRNYEQYF. The CDR3, as DNA: TGTGCCAGCAGCATAAACAGGAACTACGAGCAGTACTTC.

J is TRBJ2-3 and V is TRBV11-2; TRBD2 agrees at 9 bases. CDR3 length: 15 residues. From germline, CDR1 is SGHAT and CDR2 FQNNGV. V shed 5 bases, J shed 2 bases, and the junction held 5 bases outside the gene matches. This chain's CDR3 is CASSSSGGLTDTQYF. CDR3 DNA sequence: TGTGCCAGCAGCAGCAGCGGGGGGCTCACAGATACGCAGTATTTT.

In this sample, this clone turned up once. J is TRBJ2-3 and V is TRBV5-1, with no clear D. The V and J ends lost 4 bases and 2 bases respectively, with 14 bases between them. CDR3 length: 15 amino acids. From germline, CDR1 is SGHRS and CDR2 YFSETQ. The DNA for the CDR3 is TGCGCCAGCAGCCAGGCTGTGGGTGACACAGATACGCAGTATTTT. It encodes CASSQAVGDTDTQYF. Supplemented by reference TRBV5-1 and TRBJ2-3, the full variable domain reads KAGVTQTPRYLIKTRGQQVTLSCSPISGHRSVSWYQQTPGQGLQFLFEYFSETQRNKGNFPGRFSGRQFSNSRSEMNVSTLELGDSALYLCASSQAVGDTDTQYFGPGTRLTVL.

The chain is built from TRBV19 and TRBJ2-1; TRBD1 aligns across 8 bases. Germline-derived CDR1 and CDR2 are LNHDA and SQIVND (reference sequence). The CDR3 length is 14 residues. The V and J ends lost 6 bases and 10 bases, in that order; junction bases with no gene match: 11. The CDR3 nucleotides read TGTGCCAGTAGGTGGGACAGGACCGTAACGGAGCAGTTCTTC. This sequence encodes CASRWDRTVTEQFF.

The chain employs TRBV5-1 and TRBJ1-1; D gene ambiguous. The CDR3 runs to 14 residues. The V gene lost 3 bases and the J gene lost 4 bases, with 13 bases spanning the gap. The germline V gene has CDR1 SGHRS and CDR2 YFSETQ. This chain's CDR3 is CASSSRASGTEAFF. DNA of the CDR3: TGCGCCAGCAGCTCGAGGGCCTCGGGCACTGAAGCTTTCTTT. The complete variable domain, with remaining parts taken from reference TRBV5-1 and TRBJ1-1, reads KAGVTQTPRYLIKTRGQQVTLSCSPISGHRSVSWYQQTPGQGLQFLFEYFSETQRNKGNFPGRFSGRQFSNSRSEMNVSTLELGDSALYLCASSSRASGTEAFFGQGTRLTVV.

The chain has TRBV24-1 and TRBJ2-5; perhaps TRBD2 as D (7 bases). Germline CDR1 KGHDR, CDR2 SFDVKD. This CDR3 contains 13 residues. V was clipped by 5 bases and J by 4 bases, with 10 bases between them. The CDR3 DNA is TGTGCCACCAGTGGGGGGGGGCTAGAGACCCAGTACTTC. Amino acid sequence: CATSGGGLETQYF.

This clone occurred once. This chain connects TRBV3-1 (or the pseudogene TRBV3-2) to TRBJ2-2; perhaps TRBD1 as D (6 bases). Per the germline V gene, CDR1 is LGHDT and CDR2 is YNNKEL (reference sequence). With 4 bases removed from V and 6 bases from J, the gap between germline ends came to 9 bases. This CDR3 region has 13 residues. In nucleotides, the CDR3 is TGTGCCAGCAGCCCGAACAGGGCCGGGGAGCTGTTTTTT. It encodes CASSPNRAGELFF.

The chain links TRBV5-1 to TRBJ2-1, with 12 bases matching TRBD2. Trimming removed 5 bases from V and 6 bases from J; junction bases left unmatched: 9. The CDR3 consists of 16 residues. Per germline, CDR1 SGHRS and CDR2 YFSETQ. The CDR3 nucleotides read TGCGCCAGCAGACCTACTAGCGGGGGGAGTAGCAATGAGCAGTTCTTC. This encodes CASRPTSGGSSNEQFF.

The chain is built from TRBV24-1 and TRBJ2-5; 8 bases agree with TRBD2. The CDR3 length is 18 residues. V trimming: 2 bases; J trimming: 2 bases; junction bases outside the gene matches: 12. CDR1 and CDR2 from the germline V gene are KGHDR and SFDVKD. In DNA form, the CDR3 reads TGTGCCACCAGTGATTCCGGGGGGGGAACAGGGCAACAAGAGACCCAGTACTTC. This sequence encodes CATSDSGGGTGQQETQYF.